This is a list of T cell receptor beta chains from one sample in a study of siplizumab effects on memory and regulatory T cells. The assay was immunoSEQ multiplex PCR, and TCRdb's table has in-frame clones only and misses some. The sample includes fewer than 80,000 clones, 93% seen only once; the top ten take roughly 4.7%. Sequenced material: CD8+ T cells sorted from blood. These receptor sequences come from a human donor in good health. CDR3s include the opening cysteine and the closing phenylalanine or tryptophan. The order of the fields is D gene, J gene, V gene, clone size, CDR3 protein, CDR3 DNA. A D gene is named only where the DNA matches it firmly. Size tells how often a clone was seen (once, few, many) or the class of an expanded clone, and some rows leave it out.

d_gene: .; j_gene: TRBJ2-3; v_gene: TRBV2; abundance: .; CDR3aa: CASVEPPSRSTDTQYF; CDR3nt: TGTGCCAGCGTTGAACCCCCTAGCAGAAGCACAGATACGCAGTATTTT
d_gene: .; j_gene: TRBJ2-2; v_gene: TRBV4-1; abundance: .; CDR3aa: CASSQAGAPGLFF; CDR3nt: TGCGCCAGCAGCCAGGCAGGGGCGCCGGGGCTGTTTTTT
d_gene: .; j_gene: TRBJ2-1; v_gene: TRBV19; abundance: .; CDR3aa: CASSTPGHIYNEQFF; CDR3nt: TGTGCCAGTAGTACACCGGGACATATCTACAATGAGCAGTTCTTC
d_gene: .; j_gene: TRBJ1-2; v_gene: TRBV19; abundance: few; CDR3aa: CASLQGYGYTF; CDR3nt: TGTGCCAGTCTACAGGGCTATGGCTACACCTTC
d_gene: .; j_gene: TRBJ2-5; v_gene: TRBV11-2; abundance: .; CDR3aa: CASSEEETQYF; CDR3nt: TGTGCCAGCAGCGAAGAAGAGACCCAGTACTTC
d_gene: .; j_gene: TRBJ2-2; v_gene: TRBV7-6; abundance: .; CDR3aa: CASSLAPGTGELFF; CDR3nt: TGTGCCAGCAGCCTCGCTCCAGGGACCGGGGAGCTGTTTTTT
d_gene: .; j_gene: TRBJ1-3; v_gene: TRBV19; abundance: .; CDR3aa: CASSPGVEGNTIYF; CDR3nt: TGTGCCAGTAGTCCCGGGGTGGAAGGAAACACCATATATTTT
d_gene: .; j_gene: TRBJ2-1; v_gene: TRBV5-4; abundance: .; CDR3aa: CASSFAANNEQFF; CDR3nt: TGTGCCAGCAGCTTTGCGGCAAACAATGAGCAGTTCTTC
d_gene: .; j_gene: TRBJ2-7; v_gene: TRBV7-9; abundance: .; CDR3aa: CASSLGVSGGGEQYF; CDR3nt: TGTGCCAGCAGCTTAGGAGTATCAGGGGGGGGCGAGCAGTACTTC
d_gene: .; j_gene: TRBJ2-3; v_gene: TRBV12-5; abundance: .; CDR3aa: CASGGTDSTDTQYF; CDR3nt: TGTGCTAGTGGTGGAACCGACAGCACAGATACGCAGTATTTT
d_gene: .; j_gene: TRBJ2-3; v_gene: TRBV9; abundance: .; CDR3aa: CASSDRTDSTDTQYF; CDR3nt: TGTGCCAGCAGCGATAGGACAGATAGCACAGATACGCAGTATTTT
d_gene: .; j_gene: TRBJ1-1; v_gene: TRBV21-1; abundance: .; CDR3aa: CASSNRDRNYMNTEAFF; CDR3nt: TGTGCCAGCAGCAACCGGGACAGGAATTACATGAACACTGAAGCTTTCTTT
d_gene: .; j_gene: TRBJ2-7; v_gene: TRBV5-6; abundance: .; CDR3aa: CASSLGLGGEQYF; CDR3nt: TGTGCCAGCAGCTTGGGACTTGGGGGCGAGCAGTACTTC
d_gene: .; j_gene: TRBJ1-1; v_gene: TRBV19; abundance: .; CDR3aa: CASSMGQLMNTEAFF; CDR3nt: TGTGCCAGTAGTATGGGCCAGCTCATGAACACTGAAGCTTTCTTT
d_gene: .; j_gene: TRBJ2-5; v_gene: TRBV4-1; abundance: .; CDR3aa: CASSRGHSSQETQYF; CDR3nt: TGCGCCAGCAGCCGTGGGCACAGCTCCCAAGAGACCCAGTACTTC
d_gene: .; j_gene: TRBJ2-7; v_gene: TRBV7-9; abundance: once; CDR3aa: CASQGAVSGNSYEQYF; CDR3nt: TGTGCCAGCCAGGGGGCCGTAAGCGGGAACTCCTACGAGCAGTACTTC
d_gene: .; j_gene: TRBJ2-3; v_gene: TRBV7-3; abundance: .; CDR3aa: CASSEGGGLADTQYF; CDR3nt: TGTGCCAGCAGCGAAGGCGGGGGCCTAGCAGATACGCAGTATTTT
d_gene: .; j_gene: TRBJ1-6; v_gene: TRBV4-2; abundance: .; CDR3aa: CASSQGTASPLHF; CDR3nt: TGTGCCAGCAGCCAAGGGACGGCGTCCCCCCTCCACTTT
d_gene: .; j_gene: TRBJ2-3; v_gene: TRBV25-1; abundance: once; CDR3aa: CASSRGGKDTQYF; CDR3nt: TGTGCCAGCAGCCGAGGTGGAAAGGATACGCAGTATTTT
d_gene: .; j_gene: TRBJ2-7; v_gene: TRBV9; abundance: .; CDR3aa: CASSPQEGGYYEQYF; CDR3nt: TGTGCCAGCAGCCCCCAGGAGGGGGGCTATTACGAGCAGTACTTC
d_gene: .; j_gene: TRBJ1-4; v_gene: TRBV5-6; abundance: once; CDR3aa: CASSLLIFGLNEKLFF; CDR3nt: TGTGCCAGCAGCTTGTTAATTTTCGGACTTAATGAAAAACTGTTTTTT
d_gene: .; j_gene: TRBJ2-5; v_gene: TRBV4-3; abundance: .; CDR3aa: CASSQDRGFPETQYF; CDR3nt: TGCGCCAGCAGCCAAGATCGGGGGTTCCCAGAGACCCAGTACTTC
d_gene: .; j_gene: TRBJ2-5; v_gene: TRBV27; abundance: .; CDR3aa: CASREGEETQYF; CDR3nt: TGTGCCAGCAGGGAGGGAGAAGAGACCCAGTACTTC
d_gene: TRBD1; j_gene: TRBJ1-2; v_gene: TRBV28; abundance: .; CDR3aa: CASSFGTAQFLSGYTF; CDR3nt: TGTGCCAGCAGTTTCGGGACAGCCCAGTTCCTCAGTGGCTACACCTTC
d_gene: TRBD1; j_gene: TRBJ2-3; v_gene: TRBV5-4; abundance: .; CDR3aa: CASSGQEPDTQYF; CDR3nt: TGTGCCAGTTCTGGACAGGAACCAGATACGCAGTATTTT
d_gene: .; j_gene: TRBJ1-2; v_gene: TRBV9; abundance: .; CDR3aa: CASSGRVDGYTF; CDR3nt: TGTGCCAGCAGCGGCAGGGTAGATGGCTACACCTTC
d_gene: .; j_gene: TRBJ2-3; v_gene: TRBV2; abundance: .; CDR3aa: CASRGFGNSLTDTQYF; CDR3nt: TGTGCCAGCAGAGGTTTCGGTAACAGTCTCACAGATACGCAGTATTTT
d_gene: TRBD2; j_gene: TRBJ2-3; v_gene: TRBV7-9; abundance: .; CDR3aa: CASSWIAGGTDTQYF; CDR3nt: TGTGCCAGCAGCTGGATAGCGGGGGGAACAGATACGCAGTATTTT
d_gene: TRBD2; j_gene: TRBJ2-3; v_gene: TRBV4-3; abundance: once; CDR3aa: CASSPRVAGVTDTQYF; CDR3nt: TGCGCCAGCAGCCCCCGGGTAGCGGGGGTCACAGATACGCAGTATTTT
d_gene: .; j_gene: TRBJ2-2; v_gene: TRBV9; abundance: .; CDR3aa: CASSDSGTNTGELFF; CDR3nt: TGTGCCAGCAGTGATAGCGGAACGAACACCGGGGAGCTGTTTTTT
d_gene: .; j_gene: TRBJ1-3; v_gene: TRBV25-1; abundance: .; CDR3aa: CASIGWDGTNTIYF; CDR3nt: TGTGCCAGCATCGGATGGGACGGGACCAACACCATATATTTT
d_gene: TRBD2; j_gene: TRBJ2-7; v_gene: TRBV6-6; abundance: few; CDR3aa: CASSPLSGGFYEQYF; CDR3nt: TGTGCCAGCAGCCCCCTTAGCGGGGGGTTCTACGAGCAGTACTTC
d_gene: .; j_gene: TRBJ1-1; v_gene: TRBV18; abundance: .; CDR3aa: CASSRAETEAFF; CDR3nt: TGTGCCAGCTCACGGGCGGAAACTGAAGCTTTCTTT
d_gene: TRBD2; j_gene: TRBJ2-1; v_gene: TRBV30; abundance: .; CDR3aa: CAWSGSGGDNEQFF; CDR3nt: TGTGCCTGGAGTGGGAGCGGGGGAGACAATGAGCAGTTCTTC
d_gene: .; j_gene: TRBJ2-2; v_gene: TRBV9; abundance: .; CDR3aa: CASSVGLNTGELFF; CDR3nt: TGTGCCAGCAGCGTAGGGCTGAACACCGGGGAGCTGTTTTTT
d_gene: TRBD1; j_gene: TRBJ2-5; v_gene: TRBV5-1; abundance: .; CDR3aa: CASSLVGTGSETQYF; CDR3nt: TGCGCCAGCAGCTTGGTCGGGACAGGGAGCGAGACCCAGTACTTC
d_gene: TRBD2; j_gene: TRBJ2-1; v_gene: TRBV28; abundance: .; CDR3aa: CASSLFAGENNEQFF; CDR3nt: TGTGCCAGCAGTTTATTTGCGGGGGAGAACAATGAGCAGTTCTTC
d_gene: TRBD2; j_gene: TRBJ2-2; v_gene: TRBV9; abundance: .; CDR3aa: CASEGGGITGELFF; CDR3nt: TGTGCCAGCGAGGGCGGGGGGATCACCGGGGAGCTGTTTTTT
d_gene: .; j_gene: TRBJ2-2; v_gene: TRBV19; abundance: few; CDR3aa: CASSGNTGELFF; CDR3nt: TGTGCCAGTAGCGGAAACACCGGGGAGCTGTTTTTT
d_gene: TRBD2; j_gene: TRBJ2-5; v_gene: TRBV30; abundance: .; CDR3aa: CARSTSGQETQYF; CDR3nt: TGTGCCAGGTCCACTAGCGGTCAAGAGACCCAGTACTTC
d_gene: .; j_gene: TRBJ2-7; v_gene: TRBV27; abundance: .; CDR3aa: CASSFGGKSEQYF; CDR3nt: TGTGCCAGCAGTTTTGGAGGAAAGAGCGAGCAGTACTTC
d_gene: .; j_gene: TRBJ1-2; v_gene: TRBV19; abundance: .; CDR3aa: CASSAQGIAYGYTF; CDR3nt: TGTGCCAGTAGTGCCCAGGGAATCGCCTATGGCTACACCTTC
d_gene: .; j_gene: TRBJ2-1; v_gene: TRBV7-9; abundance: .; CDR3aa: CASSARDEQFF; CDR3nt: TGTGCCAGCAGCGCAAGGGATGAGCAGTTCTTC
d_gene: .; j_gene: TRBJ1-4; v_gene: TRBV9; abundance: .; CDR3aa: CASSPPGLEKLFF; CDR3nt: TGTGCCAGCAGCCCCCCCGGTCTCGAAAAACTGTTTTTT
d_gene: TRBD1; j_gene: TRBJ2-2; v_gene: TRBV7-8; abundance: .; CDR3aa: CASSLGTGVVGELFF; CDR3nt: TGTGCCAGCAGCTTAGGGACAGGGGTTGTCGGGGAGCTGTTTTTT
d_gene: TRBD1; j_gene: TRBJ1-1; v_gene: TRBV7-3; abundance: .; CDR3aa: CASSQEGAGNTEAFF; CDR3nt: TGTGCCAGCAGCCAAGAGGGGGCGGGGAACACTGAAGCTTTCTTT
d_gene: .; j_gene: TRBJ2-7; v_gene: TRBV29-1; abundance: .; CDR3aa: CSVNEQGSEQYF; CDR3nt: TGCAGCGTTAACGAACAGGGTAGCGAGCAGTACTTC
d_gene: TRBD1; j_gene: TRBJ1-2; v_gene: TRBV6-5; abundance: .; CDR3aa: CASSTTGGYDGYTF; CDR3nt: TGTGCCAGCAGTACGACAGGGGGATACGATGGCTACACCTTC
d_gene: .; j_gene: TRBJ1-5; v_gene: TRBV11-2; abundance: .; CDR3aa: CASSLGVTDQPQHF; CDR3nt: TGTGCCAGCAGCTTGGGGGTAACAGATCAGCCCCAGCATTTT
d_gene: .; j_gene: TRBJ1-5; v_gene: TRBV27; abundance: .; CDR3aa: CASRPDEGESNQPQHF; CDR3nt: TGTGCCAGCAGGCCGGACGAGGGAGAGAGCAATCAGCCCCAGCATTTT